The present entry profiles one T cell receptor (beta chain) with its context. The antigen is unknown. The repertoire was sequenced with immunoSEQ multiplex PCR; TCRdb's copy has only in-frame clones and lacks some. Of over 45,000 clones listed, over 85% are singletons. The data stem from a study of OX40 agonist ivuxolimab in advanced cancers. Study-wide findings and caveats: The investigators did not determine what antigen specificity the expanded peripheral T cells had. The CD4+ and CD8+ T cells in the blood had expanded clonally by week 6 at 0.1 to 3.0 mg/kg.

The source is an adult with an advanced solid tumor such as melanoma, head and neck, liver or kidney cancer. The sample was CD4+ or CD8+ T cells sorted from blood, taken in a trial of the OX40 agonist ivuxolimab.

The CDR3 loop is CSVVTSSGFSGANVLTF. The CDR3 nucleotides read TGCAGCGTCGTTACTTCTAGCGGGTTCTCTGGGGCCAACGTCCTGACTTTC. The gene calls are TRBV29-1 and TRBJ2-6; 8 bases are shared with TRBD2. CDR1 SQVTM and CDR2 ANQGSEA come from the germline V gene. The CDR3 covers 17 residues. V shed 6 bases and J 0 bases; nucleotides not matched to a gene: 10. The variable domain in full, with the rest retrieved from reference TRBV29-1 and TRBJ2-6, is SAVISQKPSRDICQRGTSLTIQCQVDSQVTMMFWYRQQPGQSLTLIATANQGSEATYESGFVIDKFPISRPNLTFSTLTVSNMSPEDSSIYLCSVVTSSGFSGANVLTFGAGSRLTVL.